The sequence of this T cell receptor beta chain was determined in a study of T cells in lung cancer brain metastases. Study summary: No interval therapy was given to about 90% of the 20 patients. Findings and caveats of the study: Paired lesions shared few clones; most were lesion-specific (mean Morisita approximately 0.25). Brain metastases had fewer unique productive clones than primaries (median about 1,500 versus 4,500).

As concerns this clone: Antigen specificity is unknown.

No patient had a history of multiple malignancies, as such patients were excluded. The CDR3 loop spans 13 amino acids. Germline loops: CDR1 SQVTM, CDR2 ANQGSEA. The V end was cut by 3 bases, the J end by 3 bases, with 9 bases between. This table comes from immunoSEQ multiplex PCR, and its TCRdb copy is limited to in-frame clones, with some not included. The repertoire holds fewer than 5,500 clones, with 70% to 90% as singletons. The sample consisted of tumor tissue from the primary lung tumor. The gene calls are TRBV29-1 and TRBJ2-1, with D uncertain. The clonotype originates from a woman aged 45-65 years with non-small cell lung cancer. The CDR3 protein is CSVESDIYNEQFF. The CDR3 DNA reads TGCAGCGTTGAGAGCGATATCTACAATGAGCAGTTCTTC.